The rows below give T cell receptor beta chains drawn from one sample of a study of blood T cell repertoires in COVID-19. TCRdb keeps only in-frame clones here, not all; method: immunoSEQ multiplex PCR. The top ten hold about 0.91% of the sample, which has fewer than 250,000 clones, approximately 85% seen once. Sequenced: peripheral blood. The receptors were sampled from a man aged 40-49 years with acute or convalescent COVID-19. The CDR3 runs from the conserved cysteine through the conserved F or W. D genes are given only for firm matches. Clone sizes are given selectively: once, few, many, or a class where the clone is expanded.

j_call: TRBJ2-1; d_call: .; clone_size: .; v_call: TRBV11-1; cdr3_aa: CASSLDPSAGSNEQFF; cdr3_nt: TGTGCCAGCAGCTTAGACCCCTCGGCGGGCTCGAATGAGCAGTTCTTC
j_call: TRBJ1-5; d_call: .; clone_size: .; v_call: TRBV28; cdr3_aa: CASSFRSNQPQHF; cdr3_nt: TGTGCCAGCAGTTTCCGGAGCAATCAGCCCCAGCATTTT
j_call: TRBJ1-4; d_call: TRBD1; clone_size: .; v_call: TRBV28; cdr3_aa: CASSLGGTGARGEKLFF; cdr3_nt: TGTGCCAGCAGTTTAGGAGGGACAGGGGCGCGGGGTGAAAAACTGTTTTTT
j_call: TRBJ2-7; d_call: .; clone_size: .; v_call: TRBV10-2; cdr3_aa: CASSDAGLSHEQYF; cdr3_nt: TGCGCCAGCAGTGACGCGGGCCTTTCGCACGAGCAGTACTTC
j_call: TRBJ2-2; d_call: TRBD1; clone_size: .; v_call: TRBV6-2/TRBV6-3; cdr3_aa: CASSYVRTGVAGELFF; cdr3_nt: TGTGCCAGCAGCTATGTCCGGACAGGGGTTGCCGGGGAGCTGTTTTTT
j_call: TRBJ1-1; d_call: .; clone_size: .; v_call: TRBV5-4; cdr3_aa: CASRGTQMNTEAFF; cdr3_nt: TGTGCCAGCAGGGGGACTCAAATGAACACTGAAGCTTTCTTT
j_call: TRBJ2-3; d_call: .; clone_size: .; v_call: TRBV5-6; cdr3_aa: CASSLTQLNTDTQYF; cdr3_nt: TGTGCCAGCAGCTTAACACAGCTTAACACAGATACGCAGTATTTT
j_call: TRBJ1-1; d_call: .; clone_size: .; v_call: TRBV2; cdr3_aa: CASTLNTEAFF; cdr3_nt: TGTGCCAGCACGCTAAACACTGAAGCTTTCTTT
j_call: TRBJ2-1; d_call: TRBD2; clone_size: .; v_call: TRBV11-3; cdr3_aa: CASSFSGGADEQFF; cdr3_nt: TGTGCCAGCAGCTTTAGCGGGGGGGCGGATGAGCAGTTCTTC
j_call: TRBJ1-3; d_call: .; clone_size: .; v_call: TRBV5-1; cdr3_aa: CASRFQGGNTIYF; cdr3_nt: TGCGCCAGCAGGTTCCAGGGAGGAAACACCATATATTTT
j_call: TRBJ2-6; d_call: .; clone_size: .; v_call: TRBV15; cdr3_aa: CATSRDLGGDRANVLTF; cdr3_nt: TGTGCCACCAGCAGAGATCTTGGGGGCGATCGGGCCAACGTCCTGACTTTC
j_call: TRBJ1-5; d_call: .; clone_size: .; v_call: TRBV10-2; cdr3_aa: CASSESSGNWQPQHF; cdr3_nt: TGCGCCAGCAGTGAGTCGTCAGGGAACTGGCAGCCCCAGCATTTT
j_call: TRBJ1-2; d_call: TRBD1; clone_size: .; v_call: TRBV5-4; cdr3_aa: CASSPRGTGNYGYTF; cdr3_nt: TGTGCCAGCAGCCCCCGAGGGACAGGGAACTATGGCTACACCTTC
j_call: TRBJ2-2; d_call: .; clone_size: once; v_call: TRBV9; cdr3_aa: CASSRGTGELFF; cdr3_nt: TGTGCCAGCAGCAGGGGGACCGGGGAGCTGTTTTTT
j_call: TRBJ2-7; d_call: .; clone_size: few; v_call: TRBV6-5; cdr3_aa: CATIRDPSGSSEQYF; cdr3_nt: TGTGCCACCATCAGAGATCCGTCGGGGTCGTCCGAGCAGTACTTC
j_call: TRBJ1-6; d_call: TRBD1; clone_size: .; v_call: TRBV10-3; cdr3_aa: CAIRGTGAESPLHF; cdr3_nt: TGTGCCATCAGAGGGACAGGGGCAGAGTCACCCCTCCACTTT
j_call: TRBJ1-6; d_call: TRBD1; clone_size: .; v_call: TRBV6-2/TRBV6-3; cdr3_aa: CASSYYGQGVDSPLHF; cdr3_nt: TGTGCCAGCAGTTACTACGGACAGGGAGTGGATTCACCCCTCCACTTT
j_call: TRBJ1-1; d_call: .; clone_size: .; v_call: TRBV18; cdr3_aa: CASSPQQGEAFF; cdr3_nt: TGTGCCAGCTCACCGCAGCAGGGCGAAGCTTTCTTT
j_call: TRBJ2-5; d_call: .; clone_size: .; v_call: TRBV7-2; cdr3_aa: CASSLIKQETQYF; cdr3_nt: TGTGCCAGCAGCTTAATAAAACAAGAGACCCAGTACTTC
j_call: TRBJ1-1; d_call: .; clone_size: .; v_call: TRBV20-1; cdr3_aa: CSASRVSEAFF; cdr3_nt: TGCAGTGCTTCGAGGGTCTCTGAAGCTTTCTTT
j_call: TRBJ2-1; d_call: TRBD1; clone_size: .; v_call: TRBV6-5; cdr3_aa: CASSYTGAEQFF; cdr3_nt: TGTGCCAGCAGTTACACAGGGGCCGAGCAGTTCTTC
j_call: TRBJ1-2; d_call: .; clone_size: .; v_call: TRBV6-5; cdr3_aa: CASTPTVGGRGYTF; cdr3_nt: TGTGCCAGCACTCCGACTGTTGGAGGAAGAGGCTACACCTTC
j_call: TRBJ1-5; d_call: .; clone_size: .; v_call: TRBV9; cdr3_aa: CASSVSVTPGEPQHF; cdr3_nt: TGTGCCAGCAGCGTTTCGGTCACTCCGGGGGAGCCCCAGCATTTT
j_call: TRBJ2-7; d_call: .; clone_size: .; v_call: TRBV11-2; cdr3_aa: CASSLGVGHYEQYF; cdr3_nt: TGTGCCAGCAGCTTAGGGGTGGGGCACTACGAGCAGTACTTC
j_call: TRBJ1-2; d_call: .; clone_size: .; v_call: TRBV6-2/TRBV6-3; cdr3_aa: CASSTQREGGYTF; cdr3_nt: TGTGCCAGCAGTACGCAACGAGAGGGTGGCTACACCTTC
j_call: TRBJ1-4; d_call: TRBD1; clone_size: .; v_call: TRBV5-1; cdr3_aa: CASSSGQVEHEKLFF; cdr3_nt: TGCGCCAGCAGCAGCGGACAGGTCGAACATGAAAAACTGTTTTTT
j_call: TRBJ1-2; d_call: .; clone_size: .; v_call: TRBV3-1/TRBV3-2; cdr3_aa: CASSQDRQGRRGYTF; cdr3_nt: TGTGCCAGCAGCCAAGATCGGCAGGGAAGGAGAGGCTACACCTTC
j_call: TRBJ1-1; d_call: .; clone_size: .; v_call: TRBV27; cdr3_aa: CASSPMGLGRTEPFF; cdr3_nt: TGTGCCAGCAGTCCGATGGGATTGGGGAGGACTGAACCCTTCTTT
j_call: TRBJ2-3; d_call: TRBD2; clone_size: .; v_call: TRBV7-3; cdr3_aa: CASSLGRAGDTDTQYF; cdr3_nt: TGTGCCAGCAGCTTAGGGCGGGCGGGGGACACAGATACGCAGTATTTT
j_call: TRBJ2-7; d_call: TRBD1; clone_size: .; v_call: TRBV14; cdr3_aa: CASSQSGTGEAYF; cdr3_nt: TGTGCCAGCAGCCAATCCGGGACAGGGGAAGCGTACTTC
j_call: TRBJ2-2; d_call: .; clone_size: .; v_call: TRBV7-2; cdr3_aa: CASSLQRNTGELFF; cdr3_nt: TGTGCCAGCAGCTTACAGCGGAACACCGGGGAGCTGTTTTTT
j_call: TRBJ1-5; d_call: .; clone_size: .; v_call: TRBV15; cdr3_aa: CATSRDPGQSNQPQHF; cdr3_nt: TGTGCCACCAGCAGAGATCCTGGCCAGTCCAATCAGCCCCAGCATTTT
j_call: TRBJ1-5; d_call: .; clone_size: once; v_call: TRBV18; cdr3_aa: CASSPEGGSDQPQHF; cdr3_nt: TGTGCCAGCTCACCTGAAGGAGGTAGCGATCAGCCCCAGCATTTT
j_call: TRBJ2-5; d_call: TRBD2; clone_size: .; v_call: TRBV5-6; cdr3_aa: CASSWGLAETQETQYF; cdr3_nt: TGTGCCAGCAGTTGGGGACTAGCGGAGACACAAGAGACCCAGTACTTC
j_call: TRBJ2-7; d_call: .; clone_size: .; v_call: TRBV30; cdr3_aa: CAWSGDRTDEQYF; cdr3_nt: TGTGCCTGGAGTGGGGACCGGACAGACGAGCAGTACTTC
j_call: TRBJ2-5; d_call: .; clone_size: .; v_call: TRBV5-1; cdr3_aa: CASSWRAGLTQETQYF; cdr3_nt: TGCGCCAGCAGCTGGCGGGCGGGATTGACCCAAGAGACCCAGTACTTC
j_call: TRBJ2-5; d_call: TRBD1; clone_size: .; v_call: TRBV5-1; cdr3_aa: CASSKQGEYIETQYF; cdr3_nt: TGCGCCAGCAGCAAACAGGGGGAGTATATAGAGACCCAGTACTTC
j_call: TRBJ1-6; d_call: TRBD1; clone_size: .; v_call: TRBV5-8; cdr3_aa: CASSLHRGSPLHF; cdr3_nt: TGTGCCAGCAGCCTACACAGGGGTTCACCCCTCCACTTT
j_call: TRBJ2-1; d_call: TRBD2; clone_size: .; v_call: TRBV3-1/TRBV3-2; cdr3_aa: CASSQGPGGGNEQFF; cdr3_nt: TGTGCCAGCAGCCAAGGCCCGGGGGGGGGAAATGAGCAGTTCTTC
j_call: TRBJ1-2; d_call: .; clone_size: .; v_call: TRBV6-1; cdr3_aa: CASSEAPSGGIYGYTF; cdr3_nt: TGTGCCAGCAGTGAAGCCCCATCGGGGGGCATCTATGGCTACACCTTC
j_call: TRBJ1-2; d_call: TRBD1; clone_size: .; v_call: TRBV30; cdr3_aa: CAWTGGSRGYTF; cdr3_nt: TGTGCCTGGACAGGGGGCTCGAGAGGCTACACCTTC
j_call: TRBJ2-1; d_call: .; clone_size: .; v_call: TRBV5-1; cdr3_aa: CASTWGWEDEQFF; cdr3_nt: TGCGCCAGCACCTGGGGCTGGGAGGATGAGCAGTTCTTC
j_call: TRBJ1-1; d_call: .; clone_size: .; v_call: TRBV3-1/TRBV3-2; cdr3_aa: CASSPWVGGGTEAFF; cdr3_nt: TGTGCCAGCAGCCCCTGGGTCGGGGGGGGTACTGAAGCTTTCTTT
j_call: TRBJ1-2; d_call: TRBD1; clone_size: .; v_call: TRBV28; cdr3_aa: CASTLPGQVYGYTF; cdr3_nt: TGTGCCAGCACCTTACCGGGACAGGTCTATGGCTACACCTTC
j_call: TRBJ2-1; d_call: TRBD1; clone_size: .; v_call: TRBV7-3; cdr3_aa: CASSSGTGNEQFF; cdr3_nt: TGTGCCAGCAGCTCCGGGACAGGTAATGAGCAGTTCTTC
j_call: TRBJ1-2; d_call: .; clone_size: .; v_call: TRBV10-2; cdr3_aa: CASSEGQAVLPGYTF; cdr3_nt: TGCGCCAGCAGTGAGGGGCAGGCCGTTCTGCCTGGCTACACCTTC